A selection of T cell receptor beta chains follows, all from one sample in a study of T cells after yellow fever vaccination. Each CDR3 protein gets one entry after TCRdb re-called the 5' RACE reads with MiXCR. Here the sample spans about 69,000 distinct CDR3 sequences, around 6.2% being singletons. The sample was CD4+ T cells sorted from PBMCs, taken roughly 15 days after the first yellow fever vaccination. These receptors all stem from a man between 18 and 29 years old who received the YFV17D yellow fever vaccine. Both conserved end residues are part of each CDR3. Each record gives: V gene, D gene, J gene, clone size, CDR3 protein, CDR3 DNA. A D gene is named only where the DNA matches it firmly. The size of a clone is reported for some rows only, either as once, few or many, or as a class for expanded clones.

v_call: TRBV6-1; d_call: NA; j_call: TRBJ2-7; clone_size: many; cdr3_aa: CASSEYKTNEQYF; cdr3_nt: TGTGCCAGCAGTGAATATAAGACGAACGAGCAGTACTTC
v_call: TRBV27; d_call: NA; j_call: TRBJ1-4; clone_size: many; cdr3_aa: CASTRLEADEKLFF; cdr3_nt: TGTGCCAGCACCCGGCTCGAGGCTGATGAAAAACTGTTTTTT
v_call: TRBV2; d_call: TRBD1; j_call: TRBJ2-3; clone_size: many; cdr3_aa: CATRQGIADTQYF; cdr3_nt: TGTGCCACTCGACAGGGAATCGCAGATACGCAGTATTTT
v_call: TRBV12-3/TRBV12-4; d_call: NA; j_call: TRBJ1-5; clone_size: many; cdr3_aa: CASSFEIQPQHF; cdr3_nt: TGTGCCAGCAGTTTCGAAATCCAGCCCCAGCATTTT
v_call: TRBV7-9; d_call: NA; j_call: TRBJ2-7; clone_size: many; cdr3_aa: CASSDSPAEQYF; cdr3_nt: TGTGCCAGCAGTGACAGCCCCGCCGAGCAGTACTTC
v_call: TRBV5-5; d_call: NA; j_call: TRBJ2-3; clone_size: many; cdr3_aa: CASSLAEGGHLDTQYF; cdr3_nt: TGTGCCAGCAGCTTGGCCGAGGGGGGGCATTTGGATACGCAGTATTTT
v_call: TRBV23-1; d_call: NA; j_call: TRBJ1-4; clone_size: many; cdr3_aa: CASSHGETGEKLFF; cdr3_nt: TGCGCCAGCAGTCACGGGGAGACGGGTGAAAAACTGTTTTTT
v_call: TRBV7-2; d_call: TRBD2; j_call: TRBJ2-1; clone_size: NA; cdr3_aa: CASSLEGGGWYNEQFF; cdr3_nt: TGTGCCAGCAGCTTAGAGGGCGGGGGGTGGTACAATGAGCAGTTCTTC
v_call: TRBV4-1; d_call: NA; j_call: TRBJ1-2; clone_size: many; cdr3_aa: CASNHGRNYGYTF; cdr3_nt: TGCGCCAGCAACCATGGGCGTAACTATGGCTACACCTTC
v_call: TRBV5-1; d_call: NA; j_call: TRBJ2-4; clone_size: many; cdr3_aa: CASSLDPKNIQYF; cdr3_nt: TGCGCCAGCAGCTTGGATCCCAAAAACATTCAGTACTTC
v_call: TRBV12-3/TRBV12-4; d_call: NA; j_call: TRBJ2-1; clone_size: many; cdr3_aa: CASTAYNEQFF; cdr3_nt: TGTGCCAGCACAGCTTACAATGAGCAGTTCTTC
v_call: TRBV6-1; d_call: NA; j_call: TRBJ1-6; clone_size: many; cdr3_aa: CASSGLGLWSYNSPLHF; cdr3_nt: TGTGCCAGCAGTGGGTTGGGCCTGTGGTCCTATAATTCACCCCTCCACTTT
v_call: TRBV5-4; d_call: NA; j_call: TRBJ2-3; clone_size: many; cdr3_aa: CASTKGGSTDTQYF; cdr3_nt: TGTGCCAGCACCAAGGGCGGTAGCACAGATACGCAGTATTTT
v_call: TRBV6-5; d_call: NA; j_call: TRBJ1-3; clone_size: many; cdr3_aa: CASSYAGGRGNTIYF; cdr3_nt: TGTGCCAGCAGTTACGCGGGGGGTCGGGGAAACACCATATATTTT
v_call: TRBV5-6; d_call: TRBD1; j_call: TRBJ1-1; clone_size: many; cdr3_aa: CASSTLTGVATEAFF; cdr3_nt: TGTGCCAGCAGCACCCTGACAGGGGTCGCCACTGAAGCTTTCTTT
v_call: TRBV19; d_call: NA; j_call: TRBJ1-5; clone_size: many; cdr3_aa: CASSIWDQPQHF; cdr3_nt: TGTGCCAGTAGTATCTGGGATCAGCCCCAGCATTTT
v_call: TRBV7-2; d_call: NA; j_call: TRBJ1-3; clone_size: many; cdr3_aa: CASTRGGDTIYF; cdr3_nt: TGTGCCAGCACCCGAGGCGGGGACACCATATATTTT
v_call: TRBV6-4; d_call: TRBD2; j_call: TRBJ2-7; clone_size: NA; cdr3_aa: CASSNSGGSEQYF; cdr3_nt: TGTGCCAGCAGTAACAGCGGGGGTTCCGAGCAGTACTTC
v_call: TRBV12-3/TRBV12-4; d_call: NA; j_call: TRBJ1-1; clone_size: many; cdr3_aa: CASTLGPRNTEAFF; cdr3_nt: TGTGCCAGCACGCTGGGACCGAGGAACACTGAAGCTTTCTTT
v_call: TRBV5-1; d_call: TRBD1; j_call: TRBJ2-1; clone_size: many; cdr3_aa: CASSLDREYEQFF; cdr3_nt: TGCGCCAGCAGCTTAGACAGGGAGTATGAGCAGTTCTTC
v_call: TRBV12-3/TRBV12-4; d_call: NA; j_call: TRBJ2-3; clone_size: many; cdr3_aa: CASSSTRDGWNTQYF; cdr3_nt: TGTGCCAGCAGTTCCACCCGGGACGGTTGGAATACGCAGTATTTT
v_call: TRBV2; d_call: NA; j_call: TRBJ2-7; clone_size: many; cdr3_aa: CASSGGGPYEQYF; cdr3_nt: TGTGCCAGCAGTGGGGGGGGCCCCTACGAGCAGTACTTC
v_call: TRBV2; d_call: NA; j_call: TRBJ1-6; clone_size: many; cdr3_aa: CASSEYTPNNSPLHF; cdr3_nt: TGTGCCAGCAGTGAGTACACGCCGAATAATTCACCCCTCCACTTT
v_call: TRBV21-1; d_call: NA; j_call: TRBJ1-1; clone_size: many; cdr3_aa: CASTYSSPRAPEAFF; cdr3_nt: TGTGCCAGCACTTATTCCTCCCCCAGGGCCCCTGAAGCTTTCTTT
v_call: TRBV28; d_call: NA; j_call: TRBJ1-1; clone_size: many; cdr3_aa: CASSFRRVTEAFF; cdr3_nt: TGTGCCAGCAGTTTCCGCCGAGTCACTGAAGCTTTCTTT
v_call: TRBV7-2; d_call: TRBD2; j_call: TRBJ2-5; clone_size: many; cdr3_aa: CASSPGGVSGETQYF; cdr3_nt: TGTGCCAGCAGCCCGGGGGGAGTATCGGGAGAGACCCAGTACTTC
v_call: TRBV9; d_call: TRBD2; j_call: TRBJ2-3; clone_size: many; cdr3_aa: CASSAPELAGHTDTQYF; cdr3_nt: TGTGCCAGCAGCGCCCCCGAACTAGCGGGGCACACAGATACGCAGTATTTT
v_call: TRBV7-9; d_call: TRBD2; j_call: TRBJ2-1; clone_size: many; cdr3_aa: CASSEKLAGYNEQFF; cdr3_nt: TGTGCCAGCAGCGAAAAACTAGCGGGGTACAATGAGCAGTTCTTC
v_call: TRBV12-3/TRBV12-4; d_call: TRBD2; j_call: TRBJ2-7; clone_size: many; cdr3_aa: CASSATSGYYEQYF; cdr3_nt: TGTGCCAGCAGTGCGACTAGCGGATACTACGAGCAGTACTTC
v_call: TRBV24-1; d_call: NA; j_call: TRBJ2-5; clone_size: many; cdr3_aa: CATNRETQYF; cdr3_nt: TGTGCCACCAATAGGGAGACCCAGTACTTC
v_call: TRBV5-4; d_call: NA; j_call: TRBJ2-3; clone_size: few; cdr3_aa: CASSLTLGGPTDTQYF; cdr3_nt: TGTGCCAGCAGCTTGACGCTCGGGGGTCCCACAGATACGCAGTATTTT